Following are 20 T cell receptor beta chains from one sample sequenced in a study of beta chain features in type 1 diabetes. As every portion of the isolated RNA was reverse transcribed, the sequencing read expressed TCRB transcripts. Clones were read by immunoSEQ multiplex PCR, and TCRdb kept only the in-frame ones, dropping some. Here the sample spans more than 50,000 clones, roughly 60% being singletons. The sequencing sample was made of Tregs from blood. Receptor source: a woman younger than 30 in good health.

V is TRBV11-1 and J is TRBJ1-1; possible D gene TRBD1, 5 bases. The CDR3 has 13 residues. With 5 bases removed from V and 4 bases from J, the gap between germline ends came to 11 bases. Germline CDR1 is SGHAT and CDR2 is FQDESV (reference sequence). The CDR3 DNA reads as TGTGCCAGCAGCCCAGGGTTGGGCACTGAAGCTTTCTTT. Translated: CASSPGLGTEAFF. Using reference TRBV11-1 and TRBJ1-1 for the parts outside the CDR3, the full variable domain is EAEVAQSPRYKITEKSQAVAFWCDPISGHATLYWYRQILGQGPELLVQFQDESVVDDSQLPKDRFSAERLKGVDSTLKIQPAELGDSAMYLCASSPGLGTEAFFGQGTRLTVV.

This clone has a single count. V gene TRBV7-2 combines with J gene TRBJ2-5; 8 positions match TRBD2. The V gene end was trimmed by 1 base and the J gene end by 3 bases; junction bases not matched to a gene: 7. The CDR3 runs to 16 residues. Germline-derived CDR1 and CDR2 are SGHTA and FQGNSA. The CDR3 region is CASSLGAGLEKETQYF. CDR3 DNA: TGTGCCAGCAGCTTAGGTGCGGGACTAGAAAAAGAGACCCAGTACTTC.

This clone was counted a few times. V and J are TRBV7-3 and TRBJ1-1; 8 nucleotides agree with TRBD1. V was pared by 5 bases and J by 4 bases, with 9 bases of the junction left unmatched. The CDR3 totals 15 residues. The germline V gene has CDR1 SGHTA and CDR2 FQGTGA. CDR3: CASSQTGAGATEAFF. CDR3 coding DNA: TGTGCCAGCAGCCAGACAGGGGCTGGGGCCACTGAAGCTTTCTTT.

This chain joins TRBV10-3 and TRBJ2-2, with TRBD1 identical over 7 bases. Germline V lookup: CDR1 ENHRY, CDR2 SYGVKD. The junction had 9 bases not matched to a gene; V was cut back by 6 bases and J by 5 bases. This CDR3 spans 15 amino acids. CDR3 bases: TGTGCCATCAGCCCCAGGGGGTTGGGGACCGGGGAGCTGTTTTTT. Its translation: CAISPRGLGTGELFF.

The V and J genes are TRBV19 and TRBJ2-5; TRBD1 is a possible D gene (6 bases). The CDR3 contains 14 residues. Trimming left V 3 bases short and J 5 bases short, with 13 bases between. Germline CDR1 is LNHDA and CDR2 is SQIVND (reference sequence). Written as DNA, the CDR3 is TGTGCCAGTAGTATCGGCAGGGGAGAGGAGACCCAGTACTTC. The encoded protein is CASSIGRGEETQYF.

The chain links TRBV2 to TRBJ2-5; the D gene is possibly TRBD2 (7 bases). This CDR3 is 15 amino acids long. V shed 3 bases and J shed 4 bases, with 15 bases lying between them. Germline CDR1 SNHLY, CDR2 FYNNEI. The CDR3 DNA reads TGTGCCAGCAGTGATGTGAAAGGGGGGGGAGAGACCCAGTACTTC. Translated: CASSDVKGGGETQYF.

The rearrangement uses TRBV7-8 and TRBJ2-7, with 14 bases fitting TRBD2. CDR1 SGHVS and CDR2 FQNEAQ come from the germline V gene. J gave up 9 bases and V 4 bases, and 5 bases lay outside the gene matches. The CDR3 is 14 residues long. In DNA form, the CDR3 reads TGTGCCAGCAGCTCGGGACTAGCGGGAGTGGGGCAGTACTTC. Its protein is CASSSGLAGVGQYF.

This chain uses TRBV6-1 with TRBJ2-1; 8 bases line up with TRBD2. V lost 6 bases to trimming and J lost 8 bases; unmatched junction nucleotides: 9. CDR1 is MNHNS, CDR2 SASEGT, per germline. This CDR3 has 14 amino acids. CDR3 sequence (DNA): TGTGCCAGCAGATACTTTCGGGAGGGGTATGAGCAGTTCTTC. Amino acids: CASRYFREGYEQFF.

The chain is built from TRBV18 and TRBJ2-1; the match to TRBD2 covers 11 bases. The V segment lost 6 bases and the J segment 3 bases; nucleotides outside the gene matches: 4. CDR3 length: 15 residues. Germline CDR1 KGHSH, CDR2 LQKENI. The CDR3 loop is CASSLLAGDYNEQFF. CDR3 nucleotide sequence: TGTGCCAGCTCGTTACTAGCGGGAGACTACAATGAGCAGTTCTTC.

The chain has TRBV4-2 and TRBJ1-1; no clear D gene. The CDR3 sequence is 15 residues long. Germline assignment: CDR1 LGHNA and CDR2 YNFKEQ. The ends were cut back, 1 base at V and 1 base at J, with 10 bases in the middle. CDR3 protein: CASSQVATRNTEAFF. The CDR3 DNA is TGTGCCAGCAGCCAAGTAGCGACAAGGAACACTGAAGCTTTCTTT.

V and J are TRBV7-2 and TRBJ2-3, with 8 nucleotides matching TRBD1. Germline values: CDR1 SGHTA, CDR2 FQGNSA. With 0 bases clipped from V and 1 base from J, the junction kept 3 bases outside the gene matches. This CDR3 spans 16 amino acids. In nucleotides, the CDR3 is TGTGCCAGCAGCTTAGCGGGGACAGGAGGCACAGATACGCAGTATTTT. Its translation: CASSLAGTGGTDTQYF.

V and J are TRBV19 and TRBJ2-7; 10 bases are shared with TRBD2. Per the germline V gene, CDR1 is LNHDA and CDR2 is SQIVND (reference sequence). The length of the CDR3 is 17 residues. Trimming at V came to 1 base and at J to 5 bases, leaving 11 bases not matched to a gene. The CDR3 loop is CASSIGTASGSRNEQYF. The DNA for the CDR3 is TGTGCCAGTAGTATAGGAACGGCTAGCGGGAGCAGGAACGAGCAGTACTTC.

This clone was picked up a small number of times. The V call is TRBV11-2, the J call TRBJ2-1; the D is unclear. The CDR3 runs 13 residues. CDR1 is SGHAT and CDR2 is FQNNGV in the germline V gene. Trimming stripped 8 bases from V and 12 bases from J, with 20 bases between. The CDR3 sequence: CASRLFTNKRQFF. DNA for the CDR3: TGTGCCAGCCGGCTCTTTACTAACAAGCGGCAGTTCTTC.

This clone was seen more than once but under ten times. The chain has TRBV4-1 and TRBJ2-1; 7 bases agree with TRBD2. The germline V gene encodes CDR1 MGHRA and CDR2 YSYEKL. V lost 3 bases and J lost 4; bases outside the gene matches: 9. CDR3 length equals 16 residues. The CDR3 region is CASSHFVASGYNEQFF. The DNA for the CDR3 is TGCGCCAGCAGCCATTTTGTAGCTAGCGGTTACAATGAGCAGTTCTTC.

V is TRBV2 and J is TRBJ2-7; the D is unclear. The CDR3 consists of 12 residues. Trimming stripped 5 bases from V and 0 bases from J, with 5 bases between. Germline-derived CDR1 and CDR2 are SNHLY and FYNNEI. The CDR3, as DNA: TGTGCCAGCAGTTTTAGCTCCTACGAGCAGTACTTC. Amino acids: CASSFSSYEQYF.

This clone has a handful of counts. The chain carries TRBV27 and TRBJ1-4, with TRBD1 matching over 7 bases. Germline CDR1 MNHEY, CDR2 SMNVEV (reference sequence). The junction had 1 base not matched to a gene; V was cut back by 5 bases and J by 4 bases. CDR3 length: 13 amino acids. CDR3 protein: CASSRDSNEKLFF. The CDR3, as DNA: TGTGCCAGCAGTAGGGACAGTAATGAAAAACTGTTTTTT.

The sample holds a few counts of this clone. The rearrangement links TRBV5-1 to TRBJ1-1; the match to TRBD1 covers 7 bases. The length of the CDR3 is 17 residues. Trimming at V came to 1 base and at J to 0 bases, leaving 9 bases not matched to a gene. The germline CDR1 and CDR2 sequences are SGHRS and YFSETQ. CDR3: CASSLRPTGSMNTEAFF. In nucleotides, the CDR3 is TGCGCCAGCAGCTTGCGACCGACAGGGTCCATGAACACTGAAGCTTTCTTT.

The V call is TRBV9, the J call TRBJ2-7, with 9 positions matching TRBD2. This CDR3 region has 19 residues. Trimming took 5 bases from V and 6 from J; bases not matched to a gene: 24. The germline V gene has CDR1 SGDLS and CDR2 YYNGEE. For the CDR3, the DNA is TGTGCCAGCAGTCGTACTACTAGCGGGTTCTCCCCCCAGGAGCCCGAGCAGTACTTC. Protein: CASSRTTSGFSPQEPEQYF.

This clone was picked up a small number of times. CDR3 in amino acids: CASSLDTGHNQPQHF. The CDR3 region has the DNA TGCGCCAGCAGCTTGGATACAGGGCACAATCAGCCCCAGCATTTT. The chain carries TRBV5-1 and TRBJ1-5, with D tentatively TRBD1 (6 bases). The CDR3 length is 15 residues. Per the germline V gene, CDR1 is SGHRS and CDR2 is YFSETQ. V lost 0 bases and J lost 3, with 10 bases in between.

The table lists this clone with a few counts. This chain uses TRBV5-1 with TRBJ2-1, with a weak D call TRBD1 (5 bases). The germline CDR1 and CDR2 sequences are SGHRS and YFSETQ. The CDR3 has 15 residues. Trimming shortened V by 0 bases and J by 6 bases, and 13 bases separated the two germline ends. This CDR3 reads CASSLDGAGFNEQFF. The CDR3 bases are TGCGCCAGCAGCTTGGATGGGGCTGGTTTCAATGAGCAGTTCTTC.